This T cell receptor beta chain derives from a study of response to subunit inactivated influenza vaccine. General study results and limits: It was the authors' suggestion that each seasonal influenza vaccination recruits few new T cells.

This clonotype occurred a few times. What it recognizes is unknown. TCRdb reanalysed the RT-PCR reads using MiXCR and keeps one entry per CDR3 protein. The sample records under 950,000 distinct CDR3 sequences, 21% being singletons. The V gene end was trimmed by 4 bases and the J gene end by 4 bases; junction bases not matched to a gene: 7. Germline CDR1 and CDR2: LGHDT and YNNKEL (reference sequence). The CDR3 spans 14 residues. The sequence was obtained from a man aged 45-65 years who received an inactivated influenza vaccine. The specimen comprised PBMCs from blood, sampled about 5 days after vaccination. The chain links TRBV3-1 to TRBJ2-7, with 7 bases fitting TRBD1. The CDR3: CASSLNYRGYEQYF. CDR3 coding DNA: TGTGCCAGCAGCCTAAATTACAGGGGTTACGAGCAGTACTTC.